The rows below give T cell receptor beta chains drawn from one sample of a study of blood T cell repertoires in COVID-19. The repertoire was sequenced with immunoSEQ multiplex PCR; TCRdb's copy has only in-frame clones and lacks some. The data show some 80,000 clones, around nine tenths seen once. The sample taken for sequencing was peripheral blood. The source is a human donor in a cohort sampled during active COVID-19. Both conserved end residues are part of each CDR3. A D gene is named only where the DNA matches it firmly. Only part of the rows carry a size: once, few, many, or a class if the clone is expanded.

clone size: .
J gene: TRBJ2-7
D gene: TRBD1
V gene: TRBV27
CDR3 protein: CASSLSWTGEDEQYF
CDR3 DNA: TGTGCCAGCAGTTTATCCTGGACAGGGGAGGACGAGCAGTACTTC

clone size: .
J gene: TRBJ2-7
D gene: .
V gene: TRBV12-3/TRBV12-4
CDR3 protein: CASSSGTLVEQYF
CDR3 DNA: TGTGCCAGCAGTTCGGGGACACTCGTGGAGCAGTACTTC

clone size: .
J gene: TRBJ2-1
D gene: .
V gene: TRBV11-2
CDR3 protein: CASSLDTVNEQFF
CDR3 DNA: TGTGCCAGCAGCTTAGATACGGTCAATGAGCAGTTCTTC

clone size: .
J gene: TRBJ2-7
D gene: .
V gene: TRBV18
CDR3 protein: CASSPRTLSSYEQYF
CDR3 DNA: TGTGCCAGCTCACCCAGGACACTGAGCTCCTACGAGCAGTACTTC

clone size: .
J gene: TRBJ2-3
D gene: TRBD1
V gene: TRBV5-1
CDR3 protein: CASSFGGTGETDTQYF
CDR3 DNA: TGCGCCAGCAGCTTCGGGGGGACAGGGGAAACAGATACGCAGTATTTT

clone size: .
J gene: TRBJ1-4
D gene: TRBD1
V gene: TRBV6-6
CDR3 protein: CASSFRQGAEKLFF
CDR3 DNA: TGTGCCAGCAGTTTCAGACAGGGTGCTGAAAAACTGTTTTTT

clone size: .
J gene: TRBJ2-1
D gene: .
V gene: TRBV5-1
CDR3 protein: CASSGSVTAGLYNEQFF
CDR3 DNA: TGCGCCAGCAGCGGTTCCGTGACCGCAGGACTATACAATGAGCAGTTCTTC

clone size: .
J gene: TRBJ1-4
D gene: .
V gene: TRBV5-5
CDR3 protein: CASSQTGMSEKLFF
CDR3 DNA: TGTGCCAGCAGCCAGACAGGAATGAGTGAAAAACTGTTTTTT

clone size: .
J gene: TRBJ2-5
D gene: TRBD1
V gene: TRBV5-1
CDR3 protein: CASSPIGQGGRETQYF
CDR3 DNA: TGCGCCAGCAGTCCTATCGGACAGGGAGGACGAGAGACCCAGTACTTC

clone size: .
J gene: TRBJ1-1
D gene: .
V gene: TRBV9
CDR3 protein: CASSVGGVMNTEAFF
CDR3 DNA: TGTGCCAGCAGCGTAGGGGGGGTAATGAACACTGAAGCTTTCTTT

clone size: .
J gene: TRBJ2-5
D gene: .
V gene: TRBV11-2
CDR3 protein: CASSSAGAETQYF
CDR3 DNA: TGTGCCAGCAGCTCCGCGGGGGCAGAGACCCAGTACTTC

clone size: .
J gene: TRBJ1-2
D gene: TRBD1
V gene: TRBV27
CDR3 protein: CASSLTWTGGHGYTF
CDR3 DNA: TGTGCCAGCAGTCTAACGTGGACAGGGGGACATGGCTACACCTTC

clone size: once
J gene: TRBJ1-1
D gene: TRBD1
V gene: TRBV6-5
CDR3 protein: CASRRTGTAPIEAFF
CDR3 DNA: TGTGCCAGCAGAAGAACCGGGACAGCGCCAATTGAAGCTTTCTTT

clone size: .
J gene: TRBJ2-1
D gene: .
V gene: TRBV27
CDR3 protein: CASSLTAASYNEQFF
CDR3 DNA: TGTGCCAGCAGTTTAACAGCGGCATCCTACAATGAGCAGTTCTTC

clone size: .
J gene: TRBJ1-2
D gene: .
V gene: TRBV29-1
CDR3 protein: CSVHPGTSDYGYTF
CDR3 DNA: TGCAGCGTGCACCCCGGGACATCGGACTATGGCTACACCTTC

clone size: .
J gene: TRBJ1-1
D gene: .
V gene: TRBV24-1
CDR3 protein: CATSGTGQLNTEAFF
CDR3 DNA: TGTGCCACCAGTGGCACAGGCCAATTGAACACTGAAGCTTTCTTT

clone size: .
J gene: TRBJ1-6
D gene: TRBD1
V gene: TRBV2
CDR3 protein: CASGWSIGTGAPGGSPLHF
CDR3 DNA: TGTGCCAGCGGCTGGAGTATCGGGACAGGGGCCCCTGGGGGGTCACCCCTCCACTTT

clone size: .
J gene: TRBJ2-5
D gene: TRBD2
V gene: TRBV4-1
CDR3 protein: CASSQASSGVTGETQYF
CDR3 DNA: TGCGCCAGCAGCCAGGCTTCTAGCGGGGTCACCGGGGAGACCCAGTACTTC

clone size: .
J gene: TRBJ2-1
D gene: TRBD2
V gene: TRBV6-4
CDR3 protein: CASSEASGAYNEQFF
CDR3 DNA: TGTGCCAGCAGTGAGGCTAGCGGGGCCTACAATGAGCAGTTCTTC

clone size: .
J gene: TRBJ1-5
D gene: .
V gene: TRBV6-5
CDR3 protein: CASGKPGDRSQHF
CDR3 DNA: TGTGCCAGCGGGAAGCCAGGGGATAGGTCCCAGCATTTT

clone size: .
J gene: TRBJ2-3
D gene: TRBD2
V gene: TRBV4-2
CDR3 protein: CASSQEGWERGPTDTQYF
CDR3 DNA: TGTGCCAGCAGCCAAGAAGGGTGGGAGCGGGGGCCTACAGATACGCAGTATTTT

clone size: .
J gene: TRBJ2-1
D gene: .
V gene: TRBV12-3/TRBV12-4
CDR3 protein: CASSSTYNEQFF
CDR3 DNA: TGTGCCAGCAGTTCCACTTACAATGAGCAGTTCTTC

clone size: .
J gene: TRBJ1-5
D gene: .
V gene: TRBV7-2
CDR3 protein: CASKYQGDNQPQHF
CDR3 DNA: TGTGCCAGCAAGTACCAAGGGGACAATCAGCCCCAGCATTTT

clone size: few
J gene: TRBJ1-4
D gene: .
V gene: TRBV7-2
CDR3 protein: CASSFKLREKLFF
CDR3 DNA: TGTGCCAGCAGCTTTAAACTTCGTGAAAAACTGTTTTTT

clone size: .
J gene: TRBJ2-7
D gene: .
V gene: TRBV6-5
CDR3 protein: CASSYWGAYEQYF
CDR3 DNA: TGTGCCAGCAGTTACTGGGGGGCCTACGAGCAGTACTTC

clone size: once
J gene: TRBJ2-7
D gene: TRBD1
V gene: TRBV29-1
CDR3 protein: CSASDRAGYEQYF
CDR3 DNA: TGCAGCGCTTCGGACAGGGCCGGGTACGAGCAGTACTTC

clone size: .
J gene: TRBJ1-4
D gene: .
V gene: TRBV6-5
CDR3 protein: CASSLDTTNEKLFF
CDR3 DNA: TGTGCCAGCAGTCTGGACACGACTAATGAAAAACTGTTTTTT

clone size: .
J gene: TRBJ2-1
D gene: TRBD1
V gene: TRBV6-5
CDR3 protein: CASSPRTGGIDEQFF
CDR3 DNA: TGTGCCAGCAGTCCGCGGACAGGGGGTATTGATGAGCAGTTCTTC

clone size: .
J gene: TRBJ1-2
D gene: TRBD1
V gene: TRBV2
CDR3 protein: CASAGQGADYGYTF
CDR3 DNA: TGTGCCAGCGCTGGACAGGGGGCCGACTATGGCTACACCTTC

clone size: .
J gene: TRBJ2-2
D gene: .
V gene: TRBV7-3
CDR3 protein: CASSLRSGRYTGELFF
CDR3 DNA: TGTGCCAGCAGCTTAAGGAGCGGGCGGTACACCGGGGAGCTGTTTTTT

clone size: .
J gene: TRBJ2-1
D gene: TRBD1
V gene: TRBV11-2
CDR3 protein: CASSQDRGWINEQFF
CDR3 DNA: TGTGCCAGCAGTCAAGACAGGGGGTGGATTAATGAGCAGTTCTTC

clone size: .
J gene: TRBJ2-3
D gene: TRBD1
V gene: TRBV28
CDR3 protein: CASSFSGDRVDTQYF
CDR3 DNA: TGTGCCAGCAGTTTCTCGGGGGACAGGGTAGATACGCAGTATTTT

clone size: .
J gene: TRBJ2-7
D gene: TRBD1
V gene: TRBV24-1
CDR3 protein: CATSDTTWTGSSYEQYF
CDR3 DNA: TGTGCCACCAGTGATACCACCTGGACAGGGAGCTCCTACGAGCAGTACTTC

clone size: .
J gene: TRBJ2-1
D gene: TRBD2
V gene: TRBV7-2
CDR3 protein: CASSWARTSSLNEQFF
CDR3 DNA: TGTGCCAGCAGCTGGGCCCGGACTAGTTCTTTAAATGAGCAGTTCTTC

clone size: .
J gene: TRBJ2-7
D gene: TRBD1
V gene: TRBV10-3
CDR3 protein: CAISPTGGSYEQYF
CDR3 DNA: TGTGCCATCAGTCCGACAGGGGGTAGCTACGAGCAGTACTTC

clone size: .
J gene: TRBJ1-6
D gene: TRBD1
V gene: TRBV6-1
CDR3 protein: CASSEGTGGGLDNSPLHF
CDR3 DNA: TGTGCCAGCAGTGAAGGGACAGGGGGCGGTTTGGATAATTCACCCCTCCACTTT

clone size: large
J gene: TRBJ2-1
D gene: TRBD1
V gene: TRBV19
CDR3 protein: CATQNRGLSYNEQFF
CDR3 DNA: TGTGCCACCCAAAACAGGGGGCTATCCTACAATGAGCAGTTCTTC

clone size: .
J gene: TRBJ2-6
D gene: TRBD1
V gene: TRBV3-1/TRBV3-2
CDR3 protein: CASRGQGFSGANVLTF
CDR3 DNA: TGTGCCAGCAGAGGACAGGGATTCTCTGGGGCCAACGTCCTGACTTTC

clone size: .
J gene: TRBJ1-1
D gene: TRBD1
V gene: TRBV18
CDR3 protein: CASSPVVGGGTEAFF
CDR3 DNA: TGTGCCAGCTCACCAGTAGTAGGGGGCGGCACTGAAGCTTTCTTT

clone size: .
J gene: TRBJ1-5
D gene: .
V gene: TRBV30
CDR3 protein: CAWSTGSNQPQHF
CDR3 DNA: TGTGCCTGGAGTACCGGTAGCAATCAGCCCCAGCATTTT

clone size: .
J gene: TRBJ2-7
D gene: .
V gene: TRBV18
CDR3 protein: CASSVEIRAYEQYF
CDR3 DNA: TGTGCCAGCTCAGTGGAGATCAGGGCCTACGAGCAGTACTTC

clone size: .
J gene: TRBJ2-5
D gene: TRBD1
V gene: TRBV2
CDR3 protein: CASRAGTGFQETQYF
CDR3 DNA: TGTGCCAGCAGAGCCGGGACAGGGTTTCAAGAGACCCAGTACTTC

clone size: .
J gene: TRBJ1-2
D gene: .
V gene: TRBV7-9
CDR3 protein: CASSLERAAYTF
CDR3 DNA: TGTGCCAGCAGCTTAGAGCGGGCAGCCTACACCTTC

clone size: .
J gene: TRBJ2-7
D gene: TRBD1
V gene: TRBV19
CDR3 protein: CASTMGTGGYEQYF
CDR3 DNA: TGTGCCAGTACCATGGGGACAGGGGGTTACGAGCAGTACTTC

clone size: .
J gene: TRBJ2-1
D gene: TRBD2
V gene: TRBV4-3
CDR3 protein: CASSQPGLAGVLNEQFF
CDR3 DNA: TGCGCCAGCAGCCAACCGGGACTAGCGGGGGTTTTAAATGAGCAGTTCTTC

clone size: .
J gene: TRBJ1-1
D gene: .
V gene: TRBV9
CDR3 protein: CASSQPAGGTEAFF
CDR3 DNA: TGTGCCAGCAGCCAACCCGCGGGAGGCACTGAAGCTTTCTTT

clone size: .
J gene: TRBJ1-1
D gene: .
V gene: TRBV5-1
CDR3 protein: CASSIEFMNTEAFF
CDR3 DNA: TGTGCCAGCAGCATCGAGTTTATGAACACTGAAGCTTTCTTT

clone size: .
J gene: TRBJ2-3
D gene: .
V gene: TRBV20-1
CDR3 protein: CSASPAGGTDTQYF
CDR3 DNA: TGCAGTGCTAGTCCGGCCGGAGGCACAGATACGCAGTATTTT

clone size: .
J gene: TRBJ2-7
D gene: .
V gene: TRBV7-3
CDR3 protein: CASSLGGASYEQYF
CDR3 DNA: TGTGCCAGCAGCTTAGGGGGGGCCTCCTACGAGCAGTACTTC